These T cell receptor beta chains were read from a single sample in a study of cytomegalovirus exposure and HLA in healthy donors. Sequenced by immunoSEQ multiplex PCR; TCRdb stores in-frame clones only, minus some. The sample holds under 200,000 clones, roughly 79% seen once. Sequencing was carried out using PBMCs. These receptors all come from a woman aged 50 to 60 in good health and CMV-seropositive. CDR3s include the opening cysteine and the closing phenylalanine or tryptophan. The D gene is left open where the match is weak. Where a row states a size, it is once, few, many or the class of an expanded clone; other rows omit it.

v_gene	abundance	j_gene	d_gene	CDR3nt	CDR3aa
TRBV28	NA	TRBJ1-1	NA	TGTGCCAGCAGTCCACAGGGTCGGAACACTGAAGCTTTCTTT	CASSPQGRNTEAFF
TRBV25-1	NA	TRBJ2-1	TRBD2	TGTGCCAGCAGTGAATATGGGAGGGGTTCCTCCTACAATGAGCAGTTCTTC	CASSEYGRGSSYNEQFF
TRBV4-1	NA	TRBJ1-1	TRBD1	TGCGCCAGCAGCCAGGTGGGGACAGGGGCAGGGCGGGCTTTCTTT	CASSQVGTGAGRAFF
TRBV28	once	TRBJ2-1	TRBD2	TGTGCCAGCAGTTCCAGCGGGAGTATAAATGAGCAGTTCTTC	CASSSSGSINEQFF
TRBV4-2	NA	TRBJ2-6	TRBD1	TGTGCCAGCAGCAAAGATTTACCCGGGACAGGGAGCTCTGGGGCCAACGTCCTGACTTTC	CASSKDLPGTGSSGANVLTF
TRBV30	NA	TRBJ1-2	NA	TGTGCCTGGGAGTTGAGGATCCGGCATGGCTACACCTTC	CAWELRIRHGYTF
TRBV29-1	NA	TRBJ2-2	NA	TGCAGCGTTGAAGATCGAGCGGGGGAGCTGTTTTTT	CSVEDRAGELFF
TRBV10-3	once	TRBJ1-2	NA	TGTGCCATCAGGGGGGGTAACTATGGCTACACCTTC	CAIRGGNYGYTF
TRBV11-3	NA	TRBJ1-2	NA	TGTGCCAGCAGCTTAGTACTACAGGAGGGCTACACCTTC	CASSLVLQEGYTF
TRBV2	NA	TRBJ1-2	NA	TGTGCCAGCAGTGCTGCCGGACAGTTAAGCCGCTACACCTTC	CASSAAGQLSRYTF
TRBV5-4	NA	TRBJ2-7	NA	TGTGCCAGCAGCTTGGACTACAGGGGAGGCTTTGCGCAGTACTTC	CASSLDYRGGFAQYF
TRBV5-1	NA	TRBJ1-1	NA	TGCGCCAGCAGCTTTACAGAGAACACTGAAGCTTTCTTT	CASSFTENTEAFF
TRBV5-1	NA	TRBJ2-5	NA	TGCGCCAGCAGCTTAGGGTCGGGGGGCCTCGGAGAGACCCAGTACTTC	CASSLGSGGLGETQYF
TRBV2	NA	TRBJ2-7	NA	TGTGCCAGCCACCGGACAGCCTCCTACGAGCAGTACTTC	CASHRTASYEQYF
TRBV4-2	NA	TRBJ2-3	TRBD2	TGTGCCAGCAGCCAAGAAGGGCGGGAGAGGTTAGATACGCAGTATTTT	CASSQEGRERLDTQYF
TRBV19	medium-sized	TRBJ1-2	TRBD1	TGTGCCAGTAGTATAGGGACAGGCTATGGCTACACCTTC	CASSIGTGYGYTF
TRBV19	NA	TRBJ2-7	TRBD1	TGTGCCAGTAGTGATGACAGGGGGCGACACGAGCAGTACTTC	CASSDDRGRHEQYF
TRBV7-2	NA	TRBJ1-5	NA	TGTGCCAGCAGCTTAGTAGGAGGGGCTGATCAGCCCCAGCATTTT	CASSLVGGADQPQHF
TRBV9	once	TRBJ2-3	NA	TGTGCCAGCAGCGGGAGGGGCACAGATACGCAGTATTTT	CASSGRGTDTQYF
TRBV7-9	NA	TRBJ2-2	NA	TGTGCCAGCAGCTTAGACGGGAACACCGGGGAGCTGTTTTTT	CASSLDGNTGELFF
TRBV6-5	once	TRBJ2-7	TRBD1	TGTGCCGCATCCGGGACAGGGGGATCCGAGCAGTACTTC	CAASGTGGSEQYF
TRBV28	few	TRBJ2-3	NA	TGTGCCAGCAGTTCGGGGGGCGATGACACAGATACGCAGTATTTT	CASSSGGDDTDTQYF
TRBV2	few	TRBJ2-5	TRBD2	TGTGCCAGCAGGGGGGGGCGGGGGCATGCCCGCGCTAGCGGGAGGAGGGAGACCCAGTACTTC	CASRGGRGHARASGRRETQYF
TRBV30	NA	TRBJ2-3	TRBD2	TGTGCCTGTGGGGACAGGGGACTAGCGGGGGTAGGCACAGATACGCAGTATTTT	CACGDRGLAGVGTDTQYF
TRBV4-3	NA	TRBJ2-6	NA	TGCGCCAGCAGCCAACGTACAGCTGGGGCCAACGGCCTGACTTTC	CASSQRTAGANGLTF
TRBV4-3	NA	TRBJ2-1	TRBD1	TGCGCCAGCAGCCAAGGGACAGGGGGTTGGAATGAGCAGTTCTTC	CASSQGTGGWNEQFF
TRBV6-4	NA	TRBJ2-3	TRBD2	TGTGCCAGCAGTGACTCCGGACTAGCGGGAGGGCCTAATACGCAGTATTTT	CASSDSGLAGGPNTQYF
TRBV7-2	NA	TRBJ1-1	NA	TGTGCCAGCAGTGCTATAAGGGGTAGAGCTTTCTTT	CASSAIRGRAFF
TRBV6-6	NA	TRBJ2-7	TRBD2	TGTGCCAGCAGTCCGGGACTAGCGGTCTCCTACGAGCAGTACTTC	CASSPGLAVSYEQYF
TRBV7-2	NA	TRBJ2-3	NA	TGTGCCAGCAGCCGGGACACAGATACGCAGTATTTT	CASSRDTDTQYF
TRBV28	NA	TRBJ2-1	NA	TGTGCCAGCAGTCCTCTAGCGCCTAACTACAATGAGCAGTTCTTC	CASSPLAPNYNEQFF
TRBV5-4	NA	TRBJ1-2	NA	TGTGCCAGCAGCCGACAAGCTAACTATGGCTACACCTTC	CASSRQANYGYTF
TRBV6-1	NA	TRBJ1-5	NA	TGTGCCAGCAGTGAATGGAGAGGGAATCAGCCCCAGCATTTT	CASSEWRGNQPQHF
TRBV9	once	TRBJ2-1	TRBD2	TGTGCCAGCAGCGAGGGACTAGCCTACAATGAGCAGTTCTTC	CASSEGLAYNEQFF
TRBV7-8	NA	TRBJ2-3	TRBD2	TGTGCCAGCAGCTTGGGACTAGCGCCTAGCACAGATACGCAGTATTTT	CASSLGLAPSTDTQYF
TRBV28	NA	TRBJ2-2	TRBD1	TGTGCCAGCAGTGCAGGACAGGGTAGGACCGGGGAGCTGTTTTTT	CASSAGQGRTGELFF
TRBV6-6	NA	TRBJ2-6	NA	TGTGCCAGCCACTCTCCAGGGACTGGGGCCAACGTCCTGACTTTC	CASHSPGTGANVLTF
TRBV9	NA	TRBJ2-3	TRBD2	TGTGCCAGCAGCCCCCTACTAGCGGGGGTTACAGATACGCAGTATTTT	CASSPLLAGVTDTQYF
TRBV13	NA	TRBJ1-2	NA	TGTGCCAGCAGCTCTCCTTGGAGCCCCTATGGCTACACCTTC	CASSSPWSPYGYTF
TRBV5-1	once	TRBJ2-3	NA	TGCGCCAGCAGCTTGAGCAGGGAACTATCAGATACGCAGTATTTT	CASSLSRELSDTQYF
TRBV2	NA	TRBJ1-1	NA	TGTGCCAGCAGTGGGGAGGCGGACACTGAAGCTTTCTTT	CASSGEADTEAFF
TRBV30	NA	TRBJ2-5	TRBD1	TGTGCCTGGAACGTTTTGGGACAGCAAGAGACCCAGTACTTC	CAWNVLGQQETQYF